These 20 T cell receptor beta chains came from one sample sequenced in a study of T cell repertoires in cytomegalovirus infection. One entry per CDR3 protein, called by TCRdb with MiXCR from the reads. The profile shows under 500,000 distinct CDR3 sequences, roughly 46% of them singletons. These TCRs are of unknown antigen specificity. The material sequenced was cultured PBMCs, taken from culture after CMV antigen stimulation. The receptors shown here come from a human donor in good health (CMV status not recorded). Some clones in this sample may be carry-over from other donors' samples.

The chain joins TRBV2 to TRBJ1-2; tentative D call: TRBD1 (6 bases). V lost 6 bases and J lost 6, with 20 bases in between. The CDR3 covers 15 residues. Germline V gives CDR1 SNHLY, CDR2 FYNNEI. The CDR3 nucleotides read TGTGCCAGCAGCCCGTCCCCCACAGGGCCACATGGCTACACCTTC. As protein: CASSPSPTGPHGYTF.

The CDR3 here is CASSTGTYTDEQYF. The CDR3 DNA follows: TGTGCCAGCAGCACCGGGACCTACACCGACGAGCAGTACTTC. The chain couples TRBV11-2 to TRBJ2-7; D is tentatively TRBD1 or TRBD2 (5 bases each). Germline V CDR1 and CDR2: SGHAT, FQNNGV. The CDR3 runs 14 residues. V dropped 5 bases and J dropped 5 bases, with 16 bases sitting between them.

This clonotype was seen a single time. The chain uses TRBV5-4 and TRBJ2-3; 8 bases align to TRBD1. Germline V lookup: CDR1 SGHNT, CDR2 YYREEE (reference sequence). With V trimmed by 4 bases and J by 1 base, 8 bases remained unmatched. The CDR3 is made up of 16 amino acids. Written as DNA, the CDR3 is TGTGCCAGCAGCACAGGACAGGGTGGAGGCACAGATACGCAGTATTTT. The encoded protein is CASSTGQGGGTDTQYF.

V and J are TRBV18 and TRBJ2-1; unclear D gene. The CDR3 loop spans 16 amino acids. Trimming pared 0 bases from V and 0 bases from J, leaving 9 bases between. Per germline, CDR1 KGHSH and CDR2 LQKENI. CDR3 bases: TGTGCCAGCTCACCACCCCTGGGTTTCTCCTACAATGAGCAGTTCTTC. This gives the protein CASSPPLGFSYNEQFF.

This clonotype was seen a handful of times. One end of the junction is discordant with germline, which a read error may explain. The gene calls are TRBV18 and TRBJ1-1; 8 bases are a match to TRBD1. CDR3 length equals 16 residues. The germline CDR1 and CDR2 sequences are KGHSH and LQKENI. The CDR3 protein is CASSPRGQGKSTEAFF. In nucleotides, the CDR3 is TGTGCTAGCTCCCCAAGAGGACAGGGAAAAAGCACTGAAGCTTTCTTT.

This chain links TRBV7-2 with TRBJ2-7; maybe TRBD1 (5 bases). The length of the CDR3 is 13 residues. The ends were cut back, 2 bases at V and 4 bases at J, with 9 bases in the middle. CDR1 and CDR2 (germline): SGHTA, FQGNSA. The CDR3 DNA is TGTGCCAGCAGCTTACAGCAGGGTTACGAGCAGTACTTC. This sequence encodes CASSLQQGYEQYF.

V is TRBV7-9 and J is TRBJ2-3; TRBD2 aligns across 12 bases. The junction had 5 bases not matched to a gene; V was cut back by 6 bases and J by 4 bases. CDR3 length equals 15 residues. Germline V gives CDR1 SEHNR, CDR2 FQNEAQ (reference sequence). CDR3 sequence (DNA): TGTGCCAGCAGGGTGACTAGCGGGGGCCCAGATACGCAGTATTTT. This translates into CASRVTSGGPDTQYF.

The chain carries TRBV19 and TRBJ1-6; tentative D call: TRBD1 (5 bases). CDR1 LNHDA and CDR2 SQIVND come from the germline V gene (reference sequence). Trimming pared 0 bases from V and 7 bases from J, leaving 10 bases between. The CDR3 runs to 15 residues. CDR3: CASSIDAGANSPLHF. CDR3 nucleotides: TGTGCCAGTAGTATAGATGCCGGGGCCAATTCACCCCTCCACTTT.

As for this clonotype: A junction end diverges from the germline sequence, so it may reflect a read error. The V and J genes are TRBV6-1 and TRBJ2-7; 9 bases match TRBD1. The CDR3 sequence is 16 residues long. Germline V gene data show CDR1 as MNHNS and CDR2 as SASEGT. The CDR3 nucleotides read TGTGCCAGCAGTACAACCCCCGGGACAGGGCGGCCCAGCAGTAGCTTC. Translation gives CASSTTPGTGRPSSSF.

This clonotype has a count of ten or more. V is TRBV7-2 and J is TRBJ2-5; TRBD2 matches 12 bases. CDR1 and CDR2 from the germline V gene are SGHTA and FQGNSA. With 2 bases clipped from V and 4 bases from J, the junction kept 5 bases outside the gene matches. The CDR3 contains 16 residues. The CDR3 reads CASSLSASGRGETQYF. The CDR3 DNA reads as TGTGCCAGCAGCTTAAGTGCTAGCGGGAGGGGAGAGACCCAGTACTTC.

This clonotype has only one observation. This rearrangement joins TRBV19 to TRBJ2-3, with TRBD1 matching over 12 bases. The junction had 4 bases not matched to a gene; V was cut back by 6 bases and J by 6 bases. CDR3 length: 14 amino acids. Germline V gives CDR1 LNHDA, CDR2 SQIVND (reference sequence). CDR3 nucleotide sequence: TGTGCCAGTAGGGGGGACAGGGGGCACGATACGCAGTATTTT. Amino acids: CASRGDRGHDTQYF. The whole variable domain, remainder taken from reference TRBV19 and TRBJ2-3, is DGGITQSPKYLFRKEGQNVTLSCEQNLNHDAMYWYRQDPGQGLRLIYYSQIVNDFQKGDIAEGYSVSREKKESFPLTVTSAQKNPTAFYLCASRGDRGHDTQYFGPGTRLTVL.

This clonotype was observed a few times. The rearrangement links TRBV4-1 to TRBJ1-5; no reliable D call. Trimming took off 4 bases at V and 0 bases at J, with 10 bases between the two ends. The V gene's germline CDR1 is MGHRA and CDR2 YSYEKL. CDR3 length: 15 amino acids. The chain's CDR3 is CASSRLKGSNQPQHF. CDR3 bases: TGCGCCAGCAGCCGCCTCAAGGGTAGCAATCAGCCCCAGCATTTT.

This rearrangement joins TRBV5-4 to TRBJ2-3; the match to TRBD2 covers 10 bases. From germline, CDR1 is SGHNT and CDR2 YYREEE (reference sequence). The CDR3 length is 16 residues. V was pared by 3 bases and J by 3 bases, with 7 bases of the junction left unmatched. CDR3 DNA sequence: TGTGCCAGCAGCTCTAGATATAGCGGGAGGACAGATACGCAGTATTTT. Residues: CASSSRYSGRTDTQYF.

The CDR3 DNA reads as TGTGCCACCAGCAGGCCGGGAGTCGATGGGACCCAGTACTTC. Protein sequence: CATSRPGVDGTQYF. The chain combines TRBV15 with TRBJ2-5; TRBD2 is a possible D gene (6 bases). Germline V gene lookup returns CDR1 LNHNV and CDR2 YYDKDF (reference sequence). This CDR3 is built from 14 residues. Trimming shortened V by 3 bases and J by 7 bases, and 15 bases separated the two germline ends. The full variable domain, its missing parts supplied by reference TRBV15 and TRBJ2-5, is DAMVIQNPRYQVTQFGKPVTLSCSQTLNHNVMYWYQQKSSQAPKLLFHYYDKDFNNEADTPDNFQSRRPNTSFCFLDIRSPGLGDTAMYLCATSRPGVDGTQYFGPGTRLLVL.

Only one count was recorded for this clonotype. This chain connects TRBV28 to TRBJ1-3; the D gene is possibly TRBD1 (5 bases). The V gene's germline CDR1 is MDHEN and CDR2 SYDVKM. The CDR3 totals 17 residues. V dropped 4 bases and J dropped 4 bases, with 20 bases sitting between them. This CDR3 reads CASSSPSRGSRGNTIYF. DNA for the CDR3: TGTGCCAGCAGTTCGCCCTCGAGGGGCTCGAGAGGAAACACCATATATTTT. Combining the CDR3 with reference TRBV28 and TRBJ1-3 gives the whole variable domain DVKVTQSSRYLVKRTGEKVFLECVQDMDHENMFWYRQDPGLGLRLIYFSYDVKMKEKGDIPEGYSVSREKKERFSLILESASTNQTSMYLCASSSPSRGSRGNTIYFGEGSWLTVV.

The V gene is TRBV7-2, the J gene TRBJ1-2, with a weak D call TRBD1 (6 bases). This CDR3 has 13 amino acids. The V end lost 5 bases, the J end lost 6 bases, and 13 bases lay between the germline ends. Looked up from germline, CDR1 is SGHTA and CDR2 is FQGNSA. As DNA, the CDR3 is TGTGCCAGCAGCCCTAATCAGGGGAATGGCTACACCTTC. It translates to CASSPNQGNGYTF.

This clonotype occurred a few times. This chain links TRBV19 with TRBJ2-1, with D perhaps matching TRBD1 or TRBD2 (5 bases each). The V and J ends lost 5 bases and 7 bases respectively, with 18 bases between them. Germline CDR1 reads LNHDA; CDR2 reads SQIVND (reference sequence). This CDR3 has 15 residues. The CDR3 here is CASSPTPGAGNEQFF. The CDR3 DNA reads TGTGCCAGTAGTCCCACCCCCGGGGCCGGGAATGAGCAGTTCTTC.

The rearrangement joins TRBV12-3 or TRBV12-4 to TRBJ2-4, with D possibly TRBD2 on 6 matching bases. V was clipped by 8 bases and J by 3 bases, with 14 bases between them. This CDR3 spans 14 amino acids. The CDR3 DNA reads TGTGCCAGCCGCTCGGGGGTTGGCAAAAACATTCAGTACTTC. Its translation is CASRSGVGKNIQYF.

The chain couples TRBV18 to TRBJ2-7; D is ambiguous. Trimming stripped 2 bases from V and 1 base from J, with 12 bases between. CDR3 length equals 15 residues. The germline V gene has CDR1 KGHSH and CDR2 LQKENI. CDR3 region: CASSPVRALSYEQYF. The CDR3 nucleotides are TGTGCCAGCTCACCAGTACGGGCGCTATCCTACGAGCAGTACTTC.

CDR3 sequence reads: CSAPRESRGPHEQYF. CDR3 in DNA: TGCAGTGCTCCCCGCGAATCTAGGGGCCCCCACGAGCAGTACTTC. The V call is TRBV20-1, the J call TRBJ2-7; possible D gene TRBD1, 5 bases. From germline, CDR1 is DFQATT and CDR2 SNEGSKA (reference sequence). This CDR3 has 15 amino acids. V lost 5 bases to trimming and J lost 5 bases, with 22 bases between them.